These 30 T cell receptor beta chains came from one sample sequenced in a study of T cells in Graves' hyperthyroidism and ophthalmopathy (dated by TCRdb to between 2017 and 2020). Library generation was performed with multiplex PCR. The sequencer was an Illumina HiSeq 2000. TCR beta CDR3 regions were amplified from RNA transcripts. The first round of RT-PCR for the TCR CDR3 was performed with the HTBI primer set and the Qiagen OneStep RT-PCR kit. TCRdb reworked the public reads: Q25 trimming with fastp, MiXCR clone assembly, productive beta chains retained. Rows are unified per CDR3 protein, each entry keeping the most common DNA and genes. The sample table lists 480,000 or so distinct CDR3 sequences, 46% of them with a count of one. The top ten constitute about 40% of the sample. Input material: peripheral blood or thyroid tissue (not recorded which). The source is an adult woman with Graves' disease, either hyperthyroidism or ophthalmopathy (not recorded which).

The V and J genes are TRBV10-2 and TRBJ2-5; D gene ambiguous. Germline loops: CDR1 WSHSY, CDR2 SAAADI. The CDR3 consists of 13 residues. V lost 3 bases and J lost 4, with 9 bases in between. The CDR3 DNA sequence: TGCGCCAGCAGTGAAAATCCCGGAGAGACCCAGTACTTC. It codes for CASSENPGETQYF.

This chain uses TRBV11-2 with TRBJ2-7, with 10 bases identical to TRBD1. CDR1 SGHAT and CDR2 FQNNGV come from the germline V gene. This CDR3 region has 21 residues. J lost 7 bases, V lost 3 bases, and 27 bases had no gene match. The chain's CDR3 is CASSLIPTGTGVATSSWEQYF. The CDR3, as DNA: TGTGCCAGCAGCTTGATCCCGACCGGGACAGGGGTCGCCACCTCGTCGTGGGAGCAGTACTTC.

V is TRBV29-1 and J is TRBJ1-2; D is unresolved. The CDR3 is 12 residues long. Germline CDR1 is SQVTM and CDR2 is ANQGSEA. Deletions cut 1 base from V and 5 bases from J, with 8 bases between. The CDR3 DNA reads as TGCAGCGTTGAAGGGGGTTGGTATGGCTACACCTTC. Translation gives CSVEGGWYGYTF.

The chain has TRBV7-9 and TRBJ2-7, with D perhaps TRBD1 or TRBD2 (5 bases each). CDR1 and CDR2 from the germline V gene are SEHNR and FQNEAQ (reference sequence). The CDR3 spans 14 residues. With 5 bases removed from V and 3 bases from J, the gap between germline ends came to 14 bases. The CDR3 region is CASSHRGSVYEQYF. CDR3 sequence (DNA): TGTGCCAGCAGCCACCGGGGCAGTGTCTACGAGCAGTACTTC.

The genes are TRBV7-9 and TRBJ1-6, with a tentative D call TRBD1 (6 bases). Trimming removed 6 bases at V and 8 bases at J, with 17 bases between. This CDR3 comprises 15 residues. The V gene's germline CDR1 is SEHNR and CDR2 FQNEAQ (reference sequence). Here the CDR3 reads CASSRSGHEDSPLHF. The DNA of the CDR3 is TGTGCCAGCAGTCGATCGGGACACGAGGATTCACCCCTCCACTTT.

The rearrangement links TRBV6-2 or TRBV6-3 to TRBJ1-5, with TRBD1 matching over 9 bases. The CDR3 length is 15 residues. Germline values: CDR1 MNHEY, CDR2 SVGEGT. The V and J ends lost 2 bases and 5 bases, in that order; junction bases with no gene match: 4. Here the CDR3 DNA reads TGTGCCAGCAGTTACGCAGGACAGGGGCATCAGCCCCAGCATTTT. Translating gives CASSYAGQGHQPQHF.

The chain recombines TRBV7-2 with TRBJ1-3; tentative D call: TRBD1 (5 bases). Trimming stripped 1 base from V and 10 bases from J, with 17 bases between. Germline V lookup: CDR1 SGHTA, CDR2 FQGNSA. The CDR3 has 15 residues. CDR3 nucleotide sequence: TGTGCCAGCAGCTTAGGTCTCGGGAGGGGAGAGACCATATATTTT. This sequence encodes CASSLGLGRGETIYF.

A few counts support this clonotype. The CDR3 bases are TGCAGCCCGCAGGGGGCTCCTTCCTACGAGCAGTACTTC. Residues: CSPQGAPSYEQYF. The rearrangement joins TRBV29-1 to TRBJ2-7, with TRBD1 matching 8 bases. Germline-derived CDR1 and CDR2 are SQVTM and ANQGSEA. The CDR3 is made up of 13 amino acids. V lost 8 bases, J lost 1 base, and 7 bases stayed unmatched.

At least ten counts were recorded for this clonotype. The chain recombines TRBV11-2 with TRBJ2-7; TRBD1 aligns across 9 bases. The V gene end was trimmed by 0 bases and the J gene end by 4 bases; junction bases not matched to a gene: 1. The CDR3 spans 14 residues. CDR1 SGHAT and CDR2 FQNNGV come from the germline V gene. CDR3 in DNA: TGTGCCAGCAGCTTAGAACAGGGGGCATACGAGCAGTACTTC. It codes for CASSLEQGAYEQYF.

This chain uses TRBV7-3 with TRBJ2-5; D might be TRBD1 or TRBD2, each matching 5 bases. The CDR3 extends over 14 amino acids. Germline lookup yields CDR1 SGHTA and CDR2 FQGTGA. Trimming removed 4 bases from V and 4 bases from J, with 13 bases in between. The CDR3 coding sequence is TGTGCCAGCAGCTCATGGGACGTTGGAGAGACCCAGTACTTC. Translated, it gives CASSSWDVGETQYF.

This clonotype was seen many times. This chain links TRBV7-9 with TRBJ1-4; possibly TRBD1 for D (5 bases). CDR3 length equals 14 residues. The V and J ends lost 3 bases and 7 bases respectively, with 12 bases between them. Germline-derived CDR1 and CDR2 are SEHNR and FQNEAQ (reference sequence). The chain's CDR3 is CASSFAGAGEKLFF. The CDR3 DNA reads TGTGCCAGCAGCTTTGCTGGGGCCGGTGAAAAACTGTTTTTT. The full variable domain, rest sourced from reference TRBV7-9 and TRBJ1-4, is DTGVSQNPRHKITKRGQNVTFRCDPISEHNRLYWYRQTLGQGPEFLTYFQNEAQLEKSRLLSDRFSAERPKGSFSTLEIQRTEQGDSAMYLCASSFAGAGEKLFFGSGTQLSVL.

This clonotype has only a few counts. This chain connects TRBV2 to TRBJ1-5, with TRBD1 matching over 10 bases. CDR1 and CDR2 (germline): SNHLY, FYNNEI. V gave up 6 bases and J gave up 6 bases; unmatched junction bases: 5. This CDR3 region has 14 residues. The CDR3 sequence: CASREGQGIQPQHF. CDR3 DNA sequence: TGTGCCAGCAGGGAGGGACAGGGGATTCAGCCCCAGCATTTT.

This clonotype was recorded many times. In DNA form, the CDR3 reads TGTGCCACCAGTGATGTCAGGGAACTCGGAGAGACCCAGTACTTC. Protein: CATSDVRELGETQYF. The chain carries TRBV24-1 and TRBJ2-5; TRBD1 is a possible D gene (5 bases). Trimming removed 3 bases from V and 4 bases from J, with 14 bases in between. Germline loops: CDR1 KGHDR, CDR2 SFDVKD. There are 15 residues in the CDR3.

This clonotype was seen many times. The CDR3 DNA sequence: TGTGCCAGCAGCCGGCAAGGGGGCAATCAGCCCCAGCATTTT. It encodes CASSRQGGNQPQHF. The chain joins TRBV19 to TRBJ1-5, with D perhaps matching TRBD1 (5 bases). V was clipped by 9 bases and J by 2 bases, with 14 bases between them. The germline gives CDR1 LNHDA, CDR2 SQIVND (reference sequence). The CDR3 spans 14 residues.

This clonotype was seen more than once but under ten times. Without the conserved terminal phenylalanine or tryptophan, this CDR3 likely stems from a read error. The limits of the CDR3 on the DNA are not certain, so only TCRdb's listed CDR3 is given. The V call is TRBV5-1, the J call TRBJ2-7; the D call in the table, TRBD2, was not verified against the DNA. A total of 9 residues make up the CDR3, ends included. Germline V gene data show CDR1 as SGHRS and CDR2 as YFSETQ. The CDR3 loop reads CASSPGLMI.

The chain has TRBV7-3 and TRBJ1-3; TRBD1 aligns across 7 bases. Trimming cost V 5 bases and J 2 bases; bases outside gene matches: 3. This CDR3 has 14 amino acids. CDR1 and CDR2 (germline): SGHTA, FQGTGA. The CDR3 DNA is TGTGCCAGCAGCCACGGGACAGCTGGAAACACCATATATTTT. Protein sequence: CASSHGTAGNTIYF.

V is TRBV20-1 and J is TRBJ1-1; tentatively, D is TRBD1 (5 bases). Between the trimmed V and J ends, which lost 8 bases and 0 bases, there was a span of 16 bases. This CDR3 is 14 amino acids long. The germline gives CDR1 DFQATT, CDR2 SNEGSKA (reference sequence). The CDR3 region is CSTKTGLMNTEAFF. DNA for the CDR3: TGCAGTACGAAAACGGGGCTCATGAACACTGAAGCTTTCTTT.

This chain links TRBV11-2 with TRBJ1-1; weak D call: TRBD1 (5 bases). CDR3 length: 15 amino acids. Trimming took off 3 bases at V and 1 base at J, with 12 bases between the two ends. Germline V gene lookup returns CDR1 SGHAT and CDR2 FQNNGV. The CDR3 DNA is TGTGCCAGCAGCTTCTCACGTGGGGCGAACACTGAAGCTTTCTTT. It codes for CASSFSRGANTEAFF.

There are many counts of this clonotype. This rearrangement joins TRBV19 to TRBJ1-1; no firm D call. The CDR3 extends over 13 amino acids. CDR1 is LNHDA and CDR2 is SQIVND in the germline V gene (reference sequence). The ends were cut back, 2 bases at V and 1 base at J, with 5 bases in the middle. As DNA, the CDR3 is TGTGCCAGTAGTATATCCGGGAACACTGAAGCTTTCTTT. Its protein product is CASSISGNTEAFF.

Concerning this clonotype itself: The CDR3 end shows no conserved phenylalanine or tryptophan, and so a read error is likely. The chain links TRBV10-3 to TRBJ1-4; D is ambiguous. Trimming cost V 4 bases and J 7 bases, with 10 bases left between them. This CDR3 spans 13 amino acids. CDR1 and CDR2 (germline): ENHRY, SYGVKD. DNA of the CDR3: TGTGCCATCAGTGGGCGGGGAAGTGAAAAACTGTTTCTT. Its translation is CAISGRGSEKLFL.

This clonotype showed up just a few times. The junction departs from the called germline gene at one end, perhaps through a read error. The chain uses TRBV7-2 and TRBJ2-7, with D unresolved. The CDR3 is 8 amino acids. Germline assignment: CDR1 SGHTA and CDR2 FQGNSA. The CDR3 here is CASSLEAF. CDR3 sequence (DNA): TGTGCCAGCAGCTTAGAGGCCTTC.

This clonotype was counted between two and nine times. The gene calls are TRBV10-3 and TRBJ2-5; TRBD2 aligns across 10 bases. CDR1 ENHRY and CDR2 SYGVKD come from the germline V gene. The V and J ends lost 6 bases and 3 bases, in that order; junction bases with no gene match: 13. This CDR3 has 17 amino acids. As DNA, the CDR3 is TGTGCCATCAGCGAGACCCATAGCGGGGGGATGGAAGAGACCCAGTACTTC. It translates to CAISETHSGGMEETQYF.

This clonotype has more than one count but fewer than ten. A single base separates this from a much larger clone, so it may be a read error. The rearrangement uses TRBV5-1 and TRBJ2-2; D may correspond to TRBD1 or TRBD2 (5 bases each). This CDR3 spans 15 amino acids. Germline values: CDR1 SGHRS, CDR2 YFSETQ. CDR3 loop: CASSFRGKNTGEPFF. CDR3 coding DNA: TGCGCCAGCAGCTTTAGGGGAAAGAACACCGGGGAGCCGTTTTTT.

This clonotype has a handful of counts. The chain links TRBV29-1 to TRBJ2-2; D perhaps matches TRBD1 (5 bases). Per the germline V gene, CDR1 is SQVTM and CDR2 is ANQGSEA. The CDR3 spans 16 residues. Trimming took 4 bases from V and 1 from J, leaving 16 bases between them. CDR3 in amino acids: CSVVAGKTGNTGELFF. The CDR3 nucleotides are TGCAGCGTTGTAGCAGGGAAAACAGGGAACACCGGGGAGCTGTTTTTT.

This clonotype was recorded at least ten times. This rearrangement joins TRBV24-1 to TRBJ1-2; TRBD1 aligns across 10 bases. Germline assignment: CDR1 KGHDR and CDR2 SFDVKD. The CDR3 covers 14 residues. With 5 bases clipped from V and 4 bases from J, the junction kept 3 bases outside the gene matches. CDR3 DNA: TGTGCCACCAGTGCGGGACAGGGGAGCTATGGCTACACCTTC. This codes for CATSAGQGSYGYTF.

In this sample, this clonotype turned up many times. This chain uses TRBV7-3 with TRBJ2-2; D may be TRBD1 (5 bases). CDR3 length: 13 amino acids. CDR1 is SGHTA, CDR2 FQGTGA, per germline. The V end was cut by 0 bases, the J end by 6 bases, with 5 bases between. CDR3 region: CASSLTGAGELFF. CDR3 coding DNA: TGTGCCAGCAGCTTAACAGGGGCCGGGGAGCTGTTTTTT.

This clonotype has at least ten counts. The chain has TRBV15 and TRBJ1-5; D gene ambiguous. The CDR3 spans 14 residues. Germline V lookup: CDR1 LNHNV, CDR2 YYDKDF (reference sequence). Trimming removed 3 bases at V and 5 bases at J, with 11 bases between. The CDR3 loop is CATSRGEGDQPQHF. The CDR3 nucleotides are TGTGCCACCAGCAGGGGTGAGGGTGATCAGCCCCAGCATTTT.

In the case of this clonotype: A much larger clone sits a single nucleotide away, making a read error possible. The gene calls are TRBV29-1 and TRBJ1-5; D perhaps matches TRBD1 (5 bases). V lost 4 bases, J lost 9 bases, and 13 bases lay in between. CDR1 and CDR2 (germline): SQVTM, ANQGSEA. The CDR3 is 12 amino acids. Here the CDR3 reads CSVGGGDRPQHF. The CDR3, as DNA: TGCAGCGTTGGGGGGGGGGATCGGCCCCAGCATTTT.

This clonotype was detected only a few times. The chain recombines TRBV7-8 with TRBJ1-2, with 7 bases lining up with TRBD1. The germline CDR1 and CDR2 sequences are SGHVS and FQNEAQ. The CDR3 sequence is 13 residues long. V gave up 5 bases and J gave up 7 bases; unmatched junction bases: 7. CDR3: CASSQPGGGGYTF. The CDR3 coding sequence is TGTGCCAGCAGCCAACCAGGGGGTGGTGGCTACACCTTC.

The chain employs TRBV20-1 and TRBJ1-2; TRBD1 matches at 9 bases. The CDR3 sequence is 16 residues long. Per germline, CDR1 DFQATT and CDR2 SNEGSKA (reference sequence). The V and J ends lost 1 base and 1 base, in that order; junction bases with no gene match: 7. For the CDR3, the DNA is TGCAGTGCTAGAGTCCGGACAGGGGAAAGTAACTATGGCTACACCTTC. This sequence encodes CSARVRTGESNYGYTF.